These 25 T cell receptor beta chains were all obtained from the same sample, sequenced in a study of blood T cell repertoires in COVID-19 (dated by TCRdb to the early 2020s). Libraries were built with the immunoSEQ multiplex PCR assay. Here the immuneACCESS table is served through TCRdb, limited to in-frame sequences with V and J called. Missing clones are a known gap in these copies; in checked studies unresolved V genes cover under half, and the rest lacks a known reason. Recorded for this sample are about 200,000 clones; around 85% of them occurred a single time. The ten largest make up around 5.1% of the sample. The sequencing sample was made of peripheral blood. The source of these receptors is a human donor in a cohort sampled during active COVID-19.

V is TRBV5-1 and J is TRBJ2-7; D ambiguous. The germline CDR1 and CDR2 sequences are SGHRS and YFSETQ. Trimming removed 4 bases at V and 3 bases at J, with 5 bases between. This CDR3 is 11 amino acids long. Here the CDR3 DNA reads TGCGCCAGCAGCGAGAGCTACGAGCAGTACTTC. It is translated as CASSESYEQYF.

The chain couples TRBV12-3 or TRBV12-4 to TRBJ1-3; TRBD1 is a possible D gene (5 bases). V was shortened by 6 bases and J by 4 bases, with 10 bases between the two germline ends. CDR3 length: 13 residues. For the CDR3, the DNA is TGTGCCAGCAGCAGGGCAGCCGGAAACACCATATATTTT. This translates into CASSRAAGNTIYF.

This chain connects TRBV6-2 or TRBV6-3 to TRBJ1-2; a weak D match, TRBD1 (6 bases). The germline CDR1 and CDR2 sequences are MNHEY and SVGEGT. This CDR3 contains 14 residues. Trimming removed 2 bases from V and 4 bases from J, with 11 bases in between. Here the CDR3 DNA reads TGTGCCAGCAGTTACGTGGGAGGGGGCTATGGCTACACCTTC. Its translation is CASSYVGGGYGYTF.

DNA of the CDR3: TGTGCCAGCAGCCTATACAAAATACTAGCGGGAGGTCCCTACAATGAGCAGTTCTTC. Amino acid sequence: CASSLYKILAGGPYNEQFF. This chain connects TRBV3-1 (or the pseudogene TRBV3-2) to TRBJ2-1, with 12 bases lining up with TRBD2. The CDR3 extends over 19 amino acids. The germline V gene has CDR1 LGHDT and CDR2 YNNKEL (reference sequence). With V trimmed by 4 bases and J by 2 bases, 12 bases remained unmatched.

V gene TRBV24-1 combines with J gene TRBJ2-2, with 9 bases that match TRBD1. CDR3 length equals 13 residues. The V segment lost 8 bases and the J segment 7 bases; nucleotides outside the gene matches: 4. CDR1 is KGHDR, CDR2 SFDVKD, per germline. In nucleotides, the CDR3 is TGTGCCACCATGGGACAGGGACACGGGGAGCTGTTTTTT. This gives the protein CATMGQGHGELFF.

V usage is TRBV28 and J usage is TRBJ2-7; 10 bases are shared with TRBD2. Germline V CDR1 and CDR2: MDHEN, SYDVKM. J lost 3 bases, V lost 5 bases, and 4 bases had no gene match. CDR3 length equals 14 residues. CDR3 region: CASSPGLARYEQYF. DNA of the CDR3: TGTGCCAGCAGTCCGGGACTAGCGCGCTACGAGCAGTACTTC.

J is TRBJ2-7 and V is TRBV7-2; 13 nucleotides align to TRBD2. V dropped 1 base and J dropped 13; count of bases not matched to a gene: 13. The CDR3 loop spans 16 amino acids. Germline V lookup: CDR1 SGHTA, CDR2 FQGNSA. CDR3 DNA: TGTGCCAGCAGCTTAGATTCTACTAGCGGGAGGGCCAATCCTTACTTC. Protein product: CASSLDSTSGRANPYF.

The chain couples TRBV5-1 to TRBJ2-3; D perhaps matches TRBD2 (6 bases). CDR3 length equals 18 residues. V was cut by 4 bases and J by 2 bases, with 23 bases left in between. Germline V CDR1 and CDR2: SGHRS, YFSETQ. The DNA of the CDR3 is TGCGCCAGCAGCCGAGGAGGGGTCCCGGCGGGTCTCACAGATACGCAGTATTTT. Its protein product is CASSRGGVPAGLTDTQYF.

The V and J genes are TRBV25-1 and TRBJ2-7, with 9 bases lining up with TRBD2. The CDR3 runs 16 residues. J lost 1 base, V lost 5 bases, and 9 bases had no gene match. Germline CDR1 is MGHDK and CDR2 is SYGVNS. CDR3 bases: TGTGCCAGCAGTCATCCTAGCGGGATAGGGTCCTACGAGCAGTACTTC. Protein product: CASSHPSGIGSYEQYF.

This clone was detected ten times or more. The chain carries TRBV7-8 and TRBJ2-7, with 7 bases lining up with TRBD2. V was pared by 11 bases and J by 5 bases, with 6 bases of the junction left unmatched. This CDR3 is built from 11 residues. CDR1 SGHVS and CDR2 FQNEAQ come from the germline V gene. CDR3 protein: CAESSGDEQYF. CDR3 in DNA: TGTGCCGAATCAAGCGGGGACGAGCAGTACTTC.

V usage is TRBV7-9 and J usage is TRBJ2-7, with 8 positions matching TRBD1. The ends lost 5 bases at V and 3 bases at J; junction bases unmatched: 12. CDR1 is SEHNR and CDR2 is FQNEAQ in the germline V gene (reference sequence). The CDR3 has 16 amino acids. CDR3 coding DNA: TGTGCCAGCAGCCATCGCCCGGGACAGGTGAGCTACGAGCAGTACTTC. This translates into CASSHRPGQVSYEQYF.

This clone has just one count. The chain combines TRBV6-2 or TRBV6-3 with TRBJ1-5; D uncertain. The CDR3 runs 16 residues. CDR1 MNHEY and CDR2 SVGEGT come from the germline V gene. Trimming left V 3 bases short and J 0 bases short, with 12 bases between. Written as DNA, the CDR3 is TGTGCCAGCAGTTATCTCCTAGCTTATAGCAATCAGCCCCAGCATTTT. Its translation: CASSYLLAYSNQPQHF.

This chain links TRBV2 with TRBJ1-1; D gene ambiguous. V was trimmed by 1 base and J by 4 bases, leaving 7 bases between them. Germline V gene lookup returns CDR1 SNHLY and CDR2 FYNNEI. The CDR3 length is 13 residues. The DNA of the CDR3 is TGTGCCAGCAGTGAAGGTGCGGCCACTGAAGCTTTCTTT. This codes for CASSEGAATEAFF.

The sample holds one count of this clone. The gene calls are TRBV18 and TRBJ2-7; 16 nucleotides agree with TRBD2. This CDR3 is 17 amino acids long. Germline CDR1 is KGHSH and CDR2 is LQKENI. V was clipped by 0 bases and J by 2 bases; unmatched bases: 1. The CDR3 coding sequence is TGTGCCAGCTCACCACCGGGACTAGCGGGAGGGACCTACGAGCAGTACTTC. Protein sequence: CASSPPGLAGGTYEQYF.

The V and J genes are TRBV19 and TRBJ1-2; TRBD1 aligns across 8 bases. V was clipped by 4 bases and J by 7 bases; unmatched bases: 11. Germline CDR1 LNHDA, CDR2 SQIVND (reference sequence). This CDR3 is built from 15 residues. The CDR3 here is CASSRDRPGHSGYTF. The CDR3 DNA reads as TGTGCCAGTAGTAGGGACAGGCCGGGGCACTCTGGCTACACCTTC.

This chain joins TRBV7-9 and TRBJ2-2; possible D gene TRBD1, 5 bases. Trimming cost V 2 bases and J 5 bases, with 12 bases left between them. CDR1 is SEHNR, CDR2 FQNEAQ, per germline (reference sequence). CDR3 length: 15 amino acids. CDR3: CASSLFQGSTGELFF. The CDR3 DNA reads TGTGCCAGCAGCTTATTCCAGGGAAGTACCGGGGAGCTGTTTTTT.

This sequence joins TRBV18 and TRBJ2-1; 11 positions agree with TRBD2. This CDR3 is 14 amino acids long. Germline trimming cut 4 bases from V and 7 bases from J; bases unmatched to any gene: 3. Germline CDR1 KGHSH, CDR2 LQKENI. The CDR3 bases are TGTGCCAGCTCACTGGGACTAGCGGAGAATGAGCAGTTCTTC. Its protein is CASSLGLAENEQFF. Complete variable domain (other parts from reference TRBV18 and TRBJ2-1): NAGVMQNPRHLVRRRGQEARLRCSPMKGHSHVYWYRQLPEEGLKFMVYLQKENIIDESGMPKERFSAEFPKEGPSILRIQQVVRGDSAAYFCASSLGLAENEQFFGPGTRLTVL.

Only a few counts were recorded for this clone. The DNA for the CDR3 is TGTGCCAGCAGCACCGGACTTACGAACACTGAAGCTTTCTTT. As protein: CASSTGLTNTEAFF. The chain uses TRBV7-6 and TRBJ1-1; D call uncertain. V shed 5 bases and J shed 1 base, with 11 bases lying between them. The germline gives CDR1 SGHVS, CDR2 FNYEAQ. There are 14 residues in the CDR3.

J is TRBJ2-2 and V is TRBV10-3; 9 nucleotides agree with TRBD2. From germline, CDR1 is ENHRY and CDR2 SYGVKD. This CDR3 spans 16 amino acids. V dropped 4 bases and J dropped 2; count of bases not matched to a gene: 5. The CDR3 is CAISGGTSLNTGELFF. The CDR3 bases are TGTGCCATCAGTGGAGGGACTAGCCTAAACACCGGGGAGCTGTTTTTT.

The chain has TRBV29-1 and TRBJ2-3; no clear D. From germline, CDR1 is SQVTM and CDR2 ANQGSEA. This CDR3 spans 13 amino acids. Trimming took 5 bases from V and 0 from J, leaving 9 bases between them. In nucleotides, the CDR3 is TGCAGCGTTCCCAGGTATAGCACAGATACGCAGTATTTT. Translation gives CSVPRYSTDTQYF.

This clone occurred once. CDR3: CAWTPGHIYEQYF. CDR3 sequence (DNA): TGTGCCTGGACCCCGGGACATATCTACGAGCAGTACTTC. V and J are TRBV30 and TRBJ2-7; a weak D match, TRBD1 (6 bases). Between the trimmed V and J ends, which lost 4 bases and 3 bases, there was a span of 13 bases. The CDR3 covers 13 residues. CDR1 is GTSNPN, CDR2 SVGIG, per germline (reference sequence).

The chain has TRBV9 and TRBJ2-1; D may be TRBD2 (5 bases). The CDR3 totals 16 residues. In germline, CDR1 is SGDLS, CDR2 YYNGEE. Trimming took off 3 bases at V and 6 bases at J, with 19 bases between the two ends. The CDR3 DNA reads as TGTGCCAGCAGCGCCAGCCCTACTAGGATCGTCAATGAGCAGTTCTTC. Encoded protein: CASSASPTRIVNEQFF.

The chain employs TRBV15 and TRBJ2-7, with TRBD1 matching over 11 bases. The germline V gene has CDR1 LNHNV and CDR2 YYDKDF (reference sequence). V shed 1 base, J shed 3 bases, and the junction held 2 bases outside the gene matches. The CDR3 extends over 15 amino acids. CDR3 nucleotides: TGTGCCACCAGCAGAGCGGGACAGGGGGTCTACGAGCAGTACTTC. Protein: CATSRAGQGVYEQYF.

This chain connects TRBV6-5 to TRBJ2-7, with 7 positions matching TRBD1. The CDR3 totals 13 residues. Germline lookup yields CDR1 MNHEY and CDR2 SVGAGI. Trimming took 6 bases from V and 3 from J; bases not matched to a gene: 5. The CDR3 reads CASSLTGDYEQYF. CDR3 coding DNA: TGTGCCAGCAGCCTTACAGGGGACTACGAGCAGTACTTC.

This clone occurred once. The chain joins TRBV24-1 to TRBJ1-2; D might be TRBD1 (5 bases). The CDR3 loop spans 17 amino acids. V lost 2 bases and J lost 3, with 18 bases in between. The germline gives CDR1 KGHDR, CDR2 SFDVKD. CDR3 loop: CATSDSKGLGEDYGYTF. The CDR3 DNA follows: TGTGCCACCAGTGATTCTAAGGGGTTAGGGGAGGACTATGGCTACACCTTC.